Included here is one TCR beta chain sequence, with context. Authors' processing steps: Amplification from reference gene primers served as the basis for estimated nucleated cell counts. Libraries were prepared by immunoSEQ multiplex PCR; TCRdb keeps only in-frame clonotypes and omits some of them. V and J calls and clone size are given by that table; D and trimming were obtained from the DNA. The table records roughly 120,000 clones, approximately 80% of them present only once. This record belongs to a study of blood T cell repertoires in COVID-19. Study overall: Spain, Italy and the United States supplied samples that represented acute and convalescent COVID-19. Sample material is recorded as cDNA or gDNA derived from T cells, B-cell-depleted T cells, or PBMCs.

The CDR3 is 14 amino acids. Germline-derived CDR1 and CDR2 are SGHTA and FQGNSA. With V trimmed by 1 base and J by 8 bases, 4 bases remained unmatched. The chain joins TRBV7-2 to TRBJ1-4; TRBD1 agrees at 7 bases. Sequenced sample: peripheral blood. The receptor's source is a man between 65 and 85 years old with active or convalescent COVID-19. This CDR3 is CASSLVGRGEKLFF. CDR3 DNA sequence: TGTGCCAGCAGCTTAGTTGGCAGGGGGGAAAAACTGTTTTTT.